This T cell receptor (beta chain) was identified in a study of spatial heterogeneity in lung cancer. At least ten counts were recorded for this clonotype. The antigen remains unidentified. Regarding time point: sample taken at primary tumor resection. From germline, CDR1 is MGHRA and CDR2 YSYEKL. The CDR3 runs to 15 residues. With V trimmed by 0 bases and J by 3 bases, 5 bases remained unmatched. Overall study findings and caveats: Higher tumor mutation counts went along with higher counts of expanded intratumoral alpha and beta TCRs.

TCRdb reanalysed the 5' RACE reads using MiXCR and keeps one entry per CDR3 protein. Here the sample spans some 96,000 distinct CDR3 sequences, 3.5% to 5% being singletons. The input for sequencing was lung tumor tissue, taken at surgery. V is TRBV4-1 and J is TRBJ2-7, with 7 nucleotides matching TRBD2. This clonotype originated in a male donor with early-stage non-small cell lung cancer. CDR3: CASSQEGGVVYEQYF. The CDR3 nucleotides read TGCGCCAGCAGCCAAGAGGGAGGGGTCGTCTACGAGCAGTACTTC.